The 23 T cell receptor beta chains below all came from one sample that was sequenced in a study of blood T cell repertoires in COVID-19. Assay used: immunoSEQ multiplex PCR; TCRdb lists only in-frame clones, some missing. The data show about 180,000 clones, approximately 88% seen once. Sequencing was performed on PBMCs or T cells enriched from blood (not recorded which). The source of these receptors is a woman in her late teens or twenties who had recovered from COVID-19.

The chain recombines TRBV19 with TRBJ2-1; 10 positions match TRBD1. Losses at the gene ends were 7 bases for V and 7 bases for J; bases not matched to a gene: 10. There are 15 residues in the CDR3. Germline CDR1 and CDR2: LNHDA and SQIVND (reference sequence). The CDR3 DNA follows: TGTGCCAGTAAAGCCGGGACAGGGGATAGGAATGAGCAGTTCTTC. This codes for CASKAGTGDRNEQFF.

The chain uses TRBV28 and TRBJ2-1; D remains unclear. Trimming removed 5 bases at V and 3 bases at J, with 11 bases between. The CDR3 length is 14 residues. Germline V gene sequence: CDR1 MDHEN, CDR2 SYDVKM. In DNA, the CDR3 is TGTGCCAGCAGTGGTGACATAGGCTACAATGAGCAGTTCTTC. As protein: CASSGDIGYNEQFF.

Here the CDR3 DNA reads TGTGCCAGCAGCCAACAGCTAGCTAGCACAGATACGCAGTATTTT. Protein: CASSQQLASTDTQYF. The gene calls are TRBV4-2 and TRBJ2-3, with a possible D match to TRBD2 (5 bases). Trimming removed 2 bases from V and 0 bases from J, with 9 bases in between. Germline values: CDR1 LGHNA, CDR2 YNFKEQ. This CDR3 contains 15 residues.

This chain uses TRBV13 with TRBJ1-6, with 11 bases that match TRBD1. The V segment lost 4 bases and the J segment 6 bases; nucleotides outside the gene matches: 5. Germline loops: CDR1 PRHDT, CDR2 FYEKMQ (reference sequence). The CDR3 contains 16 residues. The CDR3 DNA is TGTGCCAGCAGCTCGGGACAGGGGGGAATTAATTCACCCCTCCACTTT. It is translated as CASSSGQGGINSPLHF. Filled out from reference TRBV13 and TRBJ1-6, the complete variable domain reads AAGVIQSPRHLIKEKRETATLKCYPIPRHDTVYWYQQGPGQDPQFLISFYEKMQSDKGSIPDRFSAQQFSDYHSELNMSSLELGDSALYFCASSSGQGGINSPLHFGNGTRLTVT.

CDR3: CASSHYRGGNTIYF. DNA of the CDR3: TGTGCCAGCAGCCATTACAGGGGTGGAAACACCATATATTTT. The J gene is TRBJ1-3, the V gene TRBV7-2; 7 nucleotides agree with TRBD1. CDR1 is SGHTA, CDR2 FQGNSA, per germline. The CDR3 is 14 residues long. Unmatched junction bases numbered 4, after V lost 5 bases and J lost 3 bases.

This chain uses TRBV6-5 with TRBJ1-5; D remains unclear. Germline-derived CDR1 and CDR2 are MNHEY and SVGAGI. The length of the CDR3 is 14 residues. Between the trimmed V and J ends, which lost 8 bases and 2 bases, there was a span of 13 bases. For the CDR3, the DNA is TGTGCCAGCCCGCGGACTGAGCGCAATCAGCCCCAGCATTTT. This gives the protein CASPRTERNQPQHF.

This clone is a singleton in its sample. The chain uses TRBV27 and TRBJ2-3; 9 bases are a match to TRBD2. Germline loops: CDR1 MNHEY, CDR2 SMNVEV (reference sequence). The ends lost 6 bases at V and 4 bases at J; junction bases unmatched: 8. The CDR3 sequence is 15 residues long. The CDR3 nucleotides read TGTGCCAGCAGACGGAGCGGGAGGTCTTCAGATACGCAGTATTTT. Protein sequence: CASRRSGRSSDTQYF.

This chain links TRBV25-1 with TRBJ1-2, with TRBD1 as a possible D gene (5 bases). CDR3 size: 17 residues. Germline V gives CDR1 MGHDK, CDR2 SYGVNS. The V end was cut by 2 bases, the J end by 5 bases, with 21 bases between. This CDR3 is CASSEGGGRRGLYGYTF. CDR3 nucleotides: TGTGCCAGCAGTGAAGGGGGAGGGCGACGAGGACTATATGGCTACACCTTC.

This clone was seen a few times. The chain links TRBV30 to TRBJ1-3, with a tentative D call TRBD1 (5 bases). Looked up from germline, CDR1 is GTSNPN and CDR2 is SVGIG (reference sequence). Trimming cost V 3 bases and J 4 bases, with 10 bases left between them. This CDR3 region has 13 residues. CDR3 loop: CAWSQGAGNTIYF. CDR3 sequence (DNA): TGTGCCTGGAGCCAGGGTGCGGGAAACACCATATATTTT.

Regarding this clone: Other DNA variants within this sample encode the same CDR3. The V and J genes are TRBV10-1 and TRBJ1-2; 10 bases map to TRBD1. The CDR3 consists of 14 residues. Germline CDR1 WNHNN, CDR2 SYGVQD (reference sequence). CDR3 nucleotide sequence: TGCGCGAGAGGGGGGGAGGGGACAGGGGATGGCTACACCTTC. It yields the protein CARGGEGTGDGYTF.

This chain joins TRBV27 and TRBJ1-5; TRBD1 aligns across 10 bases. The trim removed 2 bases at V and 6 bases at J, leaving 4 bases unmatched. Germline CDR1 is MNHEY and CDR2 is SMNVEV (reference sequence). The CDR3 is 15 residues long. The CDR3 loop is CASSLVGQGSQPQHF. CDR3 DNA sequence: TGTGCCAGCAGTTTAGTGGGACAGGGGAGTCAGCCCCAGCATTTT.

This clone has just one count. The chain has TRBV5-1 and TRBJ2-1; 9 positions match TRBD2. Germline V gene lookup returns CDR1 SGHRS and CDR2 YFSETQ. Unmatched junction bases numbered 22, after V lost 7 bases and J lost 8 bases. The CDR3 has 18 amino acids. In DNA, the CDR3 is TGCGCCAGCGCGAATGGCAAGACCCTAGCGGGGAGGAGAGATGAGCAGTTCTTC. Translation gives CASANGKTLAGRRDEQFF.

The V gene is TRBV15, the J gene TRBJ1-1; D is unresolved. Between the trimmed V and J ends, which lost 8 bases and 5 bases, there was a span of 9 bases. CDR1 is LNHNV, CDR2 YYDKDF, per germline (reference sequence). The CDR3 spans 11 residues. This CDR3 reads CATFRVTEAFF. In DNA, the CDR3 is TGTGCCACCTTCAGAGTAACTGAAGCTTTCTTT.

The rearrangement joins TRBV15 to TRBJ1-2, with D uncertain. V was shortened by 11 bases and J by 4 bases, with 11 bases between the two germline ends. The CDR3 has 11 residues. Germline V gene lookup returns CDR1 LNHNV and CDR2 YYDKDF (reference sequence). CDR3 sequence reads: CARGESYGYTF. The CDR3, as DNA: TGTGCCCGCGGGGAAAGCTATGGCTACACCTTC.

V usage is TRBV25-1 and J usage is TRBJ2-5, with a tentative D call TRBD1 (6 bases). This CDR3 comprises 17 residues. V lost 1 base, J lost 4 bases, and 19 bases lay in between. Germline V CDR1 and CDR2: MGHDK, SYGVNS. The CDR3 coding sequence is TGTGCCAGCAGTGAATGGAGTGGCAGGGGTCGTCGAGAGACCCAGTACTTC. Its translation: CASSEWSGRGRRETQYF.

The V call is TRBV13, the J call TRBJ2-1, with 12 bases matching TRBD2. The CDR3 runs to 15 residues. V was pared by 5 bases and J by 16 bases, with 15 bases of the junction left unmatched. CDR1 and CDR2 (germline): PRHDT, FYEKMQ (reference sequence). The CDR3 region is CASSESGLAGLGRFF. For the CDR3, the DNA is TGTGCCAGCAGCGAATCGGGACTAGCGGGTCTCGGGCGCTTCTTC.

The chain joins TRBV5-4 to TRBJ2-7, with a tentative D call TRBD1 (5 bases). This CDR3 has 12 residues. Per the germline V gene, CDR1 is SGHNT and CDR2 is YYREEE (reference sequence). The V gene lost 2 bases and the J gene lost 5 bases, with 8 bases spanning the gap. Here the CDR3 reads CASSLKQDEQYF. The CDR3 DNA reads TGTGCCAGCAGCTTAAAACAGGACGAGCAGTACTTC.

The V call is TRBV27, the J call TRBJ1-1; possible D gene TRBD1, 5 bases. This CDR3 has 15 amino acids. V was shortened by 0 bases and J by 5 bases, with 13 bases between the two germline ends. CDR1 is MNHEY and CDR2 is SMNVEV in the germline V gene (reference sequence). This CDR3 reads CASSLSPGGKTEAFF. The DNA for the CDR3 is TGTGCCAGCAGTTTATCACCGGGGGGAAAAACTGAAGCTTTCTTT.

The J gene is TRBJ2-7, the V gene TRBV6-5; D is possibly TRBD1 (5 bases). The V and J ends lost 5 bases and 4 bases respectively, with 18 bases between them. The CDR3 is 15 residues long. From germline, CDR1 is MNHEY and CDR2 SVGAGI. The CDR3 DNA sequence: TGTGCCAGCAGTCGACAGAGATTCTTGGCGTACGAGCAGTACTTC. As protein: CASSRQRFLAYEQYF.

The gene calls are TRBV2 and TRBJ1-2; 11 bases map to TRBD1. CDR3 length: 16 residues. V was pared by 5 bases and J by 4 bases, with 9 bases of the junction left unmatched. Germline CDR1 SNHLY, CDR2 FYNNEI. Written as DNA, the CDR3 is TGTGCCAGCAGTACCGATCCCGGGACAGGGGGCTATGGCTACACCTTC. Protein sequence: CASSTDPGTGGYGYTF. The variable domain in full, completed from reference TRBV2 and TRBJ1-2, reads EPEVTQTPSHQVTQMGQEVILRCVPISNHLYFYWYRQILGQKVEFLVSFYNNEISEKSEIFDDQFSVERPDGSNFTLKIRSTKLEDSAMYFCASSTDPGTGGYGYTFGSGTRLTVV.

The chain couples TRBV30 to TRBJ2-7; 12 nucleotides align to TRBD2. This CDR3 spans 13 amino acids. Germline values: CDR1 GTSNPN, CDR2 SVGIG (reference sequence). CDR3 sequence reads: CASGLAGWNEQYF. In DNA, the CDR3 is TGTGCTTCGGGACTAGCGGGCTGGAACGAGCAGTACTTC.

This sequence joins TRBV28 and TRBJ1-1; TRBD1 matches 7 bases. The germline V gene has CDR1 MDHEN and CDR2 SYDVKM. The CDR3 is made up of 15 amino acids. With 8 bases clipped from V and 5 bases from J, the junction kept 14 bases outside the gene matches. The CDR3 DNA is TGTGCCAGCTCCTCCCCTGACAGGGTGAGGACTGAAGCTTTCTTT. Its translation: CASSSPDRVRTEAFF.

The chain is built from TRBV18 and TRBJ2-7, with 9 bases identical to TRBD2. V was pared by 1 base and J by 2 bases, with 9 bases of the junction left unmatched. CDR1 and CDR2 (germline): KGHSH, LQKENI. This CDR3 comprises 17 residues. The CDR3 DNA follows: TGTGCCAGCTCACCACGCCAAAGTAGGACTAGCGCCTACGAGCAGTACTTC. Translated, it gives CASSPRQSRTSAYEQYF. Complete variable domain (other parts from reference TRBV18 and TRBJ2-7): NAGVMQNPRHLVRRRGQEARLRCSPMKGHSHVYWYRQLPEEGLKFMVYLQKENIIDESGMPKERFSAEFPKEGPSILRIQQVVRGDSAAYFCASSPRQSRTSAYEQYFGPGTRLTVT.